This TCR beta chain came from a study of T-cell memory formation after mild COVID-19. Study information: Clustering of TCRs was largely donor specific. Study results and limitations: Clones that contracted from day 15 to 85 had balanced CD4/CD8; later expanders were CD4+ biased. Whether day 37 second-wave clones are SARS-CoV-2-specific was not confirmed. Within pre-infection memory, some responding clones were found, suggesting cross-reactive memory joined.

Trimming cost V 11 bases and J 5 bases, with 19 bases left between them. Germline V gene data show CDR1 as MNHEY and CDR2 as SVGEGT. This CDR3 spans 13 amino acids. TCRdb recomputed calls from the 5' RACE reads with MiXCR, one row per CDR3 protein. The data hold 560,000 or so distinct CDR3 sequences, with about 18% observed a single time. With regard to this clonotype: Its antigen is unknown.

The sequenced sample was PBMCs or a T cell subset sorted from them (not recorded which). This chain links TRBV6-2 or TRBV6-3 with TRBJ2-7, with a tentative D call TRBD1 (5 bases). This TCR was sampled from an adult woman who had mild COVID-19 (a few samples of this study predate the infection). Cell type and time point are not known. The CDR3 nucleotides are TGTGCCTCAGCAACAGGTCCGTGGAACGAGCAGTACTTC. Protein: CASATGPWNEQYF.